Listed here are 15 T cell receptor beta chains from one sample, sequenced in a study of shared clonotypes between healthy human individuals. Some clones are missing from TCRdb's copy, which holds only in-frame ones; the method was immunoSEQ multiplex PCR. This table has under 2,500,000 clones, nearly 97% appearing once. Sequencing was carried out using naive CD4+ T cells sorted from blood. Subset noted: CD45RA+ positively selected. All receptors derive from a young man in good health.

This chain uses TRBV5-4 with TRBJ2-5; possibly TRBD1 for D (5 bases). V was clipped by 0 bases and J by 4 bases, with 10 bases between them. The CDR3 contains 14 residues. Germline V gene lookup returns CDR1 SGHNT and CDR2 YYREEE (reference sequence). The CDR3 is CASSLASRAETQYF. Written as DNA, the CDR3 is TGTGCCAGCAGCTTGGCCTCCAGGGCAGAGACCCAGTACTTC.

The chain combines TRBV6-5 with TRBJ2-2, with 8 bases identical to TRBD1. The CDR3 spans 14 residues. Germline V CDR1 and CDR2: MNHEY, SVGAGI. V shed 8 bases, J shed 5 bases, and the junction held 7 bases outside the gene matches. The chain's CDR3 is CASGDRGPTGELFF. CDR3 coding DNA: TGTGCCAGCGGCGACAGGGGACCGACCGGGGAGCTGTTTTTT.

V and J are TRBV29-1 and TRBJ2-7, with D perhaps TRBD2 (5 bases). Trimming removed 6 bases from V and 3 bases from J, with 15 bases in between. The CDR3 contains 13 residues. CDR1 is SQVTM and CDR2 is ANQGSEA in the germline V gene. The CDR3 is CSVVKGVHYEQYF. For the CDR3, the DNA is TGCAGCGTGGTCAAGGGAGTTCACTACGAGCAGTACTTC.

The rearrangement uses TRBV11-2 and TRBJ1-4; D is unresolved. The CDR3 consists of 14 residues. With 5 bases removed from V and 6 bases from J, the gap between germline ends came to 13 bases. Germline V gene lookup returns CDR1 SGHAT and CDR2 FQNNGV. CDR3 bases: TGTGCCAGCAGCGCCGAACGGGGTTATGAAAAACTGTTTTTT. It specifies CASSAERGYEKLFF.

V is TRBV9 and J is TRBJ1-6; perhaps TRBD1 as D (6 bases). The CDR3 is made up of 16 amino acids. In germline, CDR1 is SGDLS, CDR2 YYNGEE. The ends were cut back, 0 bases at V and 7 bases at J, with 14 bases in the middle. The chain's CDR3 is CASSVDGGAKNSPLHF. The CDR3 nucleotides read TGTGCCAGCAGCGTAGACGGGGGCGCAAAGAATTCACCCCTCCACTTT.

V and J are TRBV6-1 and TRBJ2-7, with 8 nucleotides matching TRBD2. CDR1 and CDR2 (germline): MNHNS, SASEGT. The CDR3 has 13 amino acids. V gave up 3 bases and J gave up 2 bases; unmatched junction bases: 0. The CDR3 sequence is CASSDSGTYEQYF. The CDR3 DNA reads TGTGCCAGCAGTGATAGCGGGACCTACGAGCAGTACTTC.

This clone has only one observation. The rearrangement links TRBV11-2 to TRBJ2-3; tentative D call: TRBD1 (6 bases). Germline CDR1 and CDR2: SGHAT and FQNNGV. The CDR3 length is 17 residues. V lost 0 bases to trimming and J lost 2 bases, with 15 bases between them. CDR3: CASSLEGPGATTDTQYF. CDR3 nucleotide sequence: TGTGCCAGCAGCTTAGAGGGGCCAGGGGCGACCACAGATACGCAGTATTTT.

This chain connects TRBV21-1 to TRBJ1-6; TRBD1 is the table's D call and was not checked against the DNA. TRBV21-1 is a recognized pseudogene. The CDR3 covers 14 residues. Written as DNA, the CDR3 is TGTGCCACCCCTAAGACAGGGAATAATTCACCCCTCCACTTT. It yields the protein CATPKTGNNSPLHF.

V is TRBV28 and J is TRBJ1-2, with D possibly matching TRBD1 (5 bases). Looked up from germline, CDR1 is MDHEN and CDR2 is SYDVKM. With 7 bases removed from V and 3 bases from J, the gap between germline ends came to 15 bases. The CDR3 contains 14 residues. CDR3 residues: CASIRDGTHYGYTF. CDR3 nucleotides: TGTGCCAGCATCCGGGACGGTACTCACTATGGCTACACCTTC.

The rearrangement joins TRBV6-1 to TRBJ2-1; perhaps TRBD2 as D (6 bases). The germline V and J ends were trimmed by 7 bases and 0 bases, with 13 bases remaining between them. The CDR3 runs to 15 residues. CDR1 and CDR2 from the germline V gene are MNHNS and SASEGT. The CDR3 DNA is TGTGCCAGCAACGGTTACGGGGGCTCCTACAATGAGCAGTTCTTC. Translation: CASNGYGGSYNEQFF.

V and J are TRBV5-4 and TRBJ2-7, with 8 bases aligning to TRBD2. The CDR3 has 15 residues. With V trimmed by 0 bases and J by 4 bases, 6 bases remained unmatched. CDR1 is SGHNT and CDR2 is YYREEE in the germline V gene (reference sequence). CDR3 protein: CASSLGGLGGYEQYF. CDR3 bases: TGTGCCAGCAGCTTGGGGGGACTAGGGGGATACGAGCAGTACTTC.

The rearrangement joins TRBV6-6 to TRBJ2-5; 9 bases are a match to TRBD1. The CDR3 runs 15 residues. J lost 3 bases, V lost 6 bases, and 8 bases had no gene match. The germline V gene has CDR1 MNHNY and CDR2 SVGAGI (reference sequence). CDR3 DNA sequence: TGTGCCAGCAGGGGACGGACAGGGGCGGAAGAGACCCAGTACTTC. Its protein product is CASRGRTGAEETQYF.

This clone was recorded once. The V gene is TRBV6-4, the J gene TRBJ2-2; TRBD1 or TRBD2 may be the D gene (5 bases each). Germline-derived CDR1 and CDR2 are MRHNA and SNTAGT. Trimming pared 2 bases from V and 6 bases from J, leaving 10 bases between. The CDR3 loop spans 14 amino acids. CDR3 in amino acids: CASSDGGTSGELFF. Written as DNA, the CDR3 is TGTGCCAGCAGTGACGGTGGGACGTCCGGGGAGCTGTTTTTT.

The rearrangement joins TRBV5-1 to TRBJ1-4; tentative D call: TRBD1 (5 bases). Per the germline V gene, CDR1 is SGHRS and CDR2 is YFSETQ. V was trimmed by 0 bases and J by 3 bases, leaving 9 bases between them. The CDR3 contains 15 residues. In nucleotides, the CDR3 is TGCGCCAGCAGCTTGGGGGGCAGTTCTAATGAAAAACTGTTTTTT. This sequence encodes CASSLGGSSNEKLFF.

CDR3 region: CASSDLQPRGANVLTF. The CDR3 DNA reads as TGTGCCAGCAGTGACCTACAGCCACGGGGGGCCAACGTCCTGACTTTC. V usage is TRBV2 and J usage is TRBJ2-6; D is unclear. Germline values: CDR1 SNHLY, CDR2 FYNNEI. The CDR3 has 16 residues. V was pared by 3 bases and J by 4 bases, with 13 bases between.